This T cell receptor beta chain comes out of a study of long-term antiretroviral therapy in people with HIV. On the study more broadly: The 2015 recommendation for immediate ART came about a decade after the earliest samples.

Regarding this clone: The antigen is undetermined.

Run at survey level, the immunoSEQ assay was version v3.0. Generated by immunoSEQ multiplex PCR, the TCRdb table keeps only in-frame clones and is missing some. The sample yields 25,000 to 35,000 clones, roughly 83% seen once. The study's findings and limits: Post-ART, diversity grew, though it stayed under transplant donor control levels. Unavailable data included ART adherence, viral resistance and therapy changes (switches in treatment). Clones that had undergone expansion before ART dominated the repertoire at all time points.

There are 18 residues in the CDR3. The trim removed 8 bases at V and 6 bases at J, leaving 21 bases unmatched. CDR1 and CDR2 from the germline V gene are MNHEY and SMNVEV (reference sequence). The J gene is TRBJ2-2, the V gene TRBV27, with 7 positions matching TRBD2. This receptor was taken from a man aged 30 to 39 with HIV. Source: unsorted PBMCs, taken 2.7 to 2.8 years after starting antiretroviral therapy. CDR3 nucleotides: TGTGCCAGCTCCCCCCTGGGCCCGGTAGCGGGTTCCTCCGGGGAGCTGTTTTTT. It translates to CASSPLGPVAGSSGELFF.